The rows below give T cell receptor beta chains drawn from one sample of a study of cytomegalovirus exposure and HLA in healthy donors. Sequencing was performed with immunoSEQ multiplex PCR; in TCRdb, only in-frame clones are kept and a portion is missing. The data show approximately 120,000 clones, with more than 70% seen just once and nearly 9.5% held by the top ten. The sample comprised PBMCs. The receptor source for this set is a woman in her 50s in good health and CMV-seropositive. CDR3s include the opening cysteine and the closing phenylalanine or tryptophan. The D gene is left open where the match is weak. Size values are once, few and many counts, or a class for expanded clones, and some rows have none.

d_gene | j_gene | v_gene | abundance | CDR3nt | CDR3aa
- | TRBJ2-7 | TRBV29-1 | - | TGCAGCGTTAACGGGGAGACCCTGATCGAGCAGTACTTC | CSVNGETLIEQYF
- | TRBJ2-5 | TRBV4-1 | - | TGCGCCAGCAGCCAAGACGCCCTACTGCCCGCCCAGTACTTC | CASSQDALLPAQYF
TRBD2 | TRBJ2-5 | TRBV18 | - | TGTGCCAGCTCACCACCGGGTCGACTAGCGGGAGGGCGCGAGACCCAGTACTTC | CASSPPGRLAGGRETQYF
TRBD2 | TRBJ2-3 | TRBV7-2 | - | TGTGCCAGCAGCTTAGGGTTCCTAGCGGGAGGAAGCACAGATACGCAGTATTTT | CASSLGFLAGGSTDTQYF
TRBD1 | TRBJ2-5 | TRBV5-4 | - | TGTGCCAGCAGCTTGGCGGTGGGGACAGGGGAAGAGACCCAGTACTTC | CASSLAVGTGEETQYF
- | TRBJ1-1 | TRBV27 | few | TGTGCCAGCAGTTTTCAGGGTGGGACTGAAGCTTTCTTT | CASSFQGGTEAFF
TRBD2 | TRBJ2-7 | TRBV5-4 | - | TGTGCCAGCAGCTTGGCCACTAGCGGGAGCCCATACGAGCAGTACTTC | CASSLATSGSPYEQYF
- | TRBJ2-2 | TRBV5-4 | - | TGTGCCAGCAGCCCGGTTAGTACCGGGGAGCTGTTTTTT | CASSPVSTGELFF
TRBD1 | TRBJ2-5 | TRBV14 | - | TGTGCCAGCAGCCGCCGGACAGGGGGAGAGACCCAGTACTTC | CASSRRTGGETQYF
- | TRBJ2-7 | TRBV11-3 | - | TGTGCCAGCAGCTTTATTATGACGGGATACGAGCAGTACTTC | CASSFIMTGYEQYF
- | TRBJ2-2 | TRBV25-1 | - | TGTGCCAGCAGAGATCAACGACAGGCCGGGGAGCTGTTTTTT | CASRDQRQAGELFF
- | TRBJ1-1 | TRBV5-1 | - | TGCGCCAGCAGCCAGACTAGAGGCAGGAACACTGAAGCTTTCTTT | CASSQTRGRNTEAFF
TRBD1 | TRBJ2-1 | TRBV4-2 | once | TGTGCCAGCAGCCAGAGGACAGGGGGGAACAATGAGCAGTTCTTC | CASSQRTGGNNEQFF
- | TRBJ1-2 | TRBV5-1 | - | TGCGCCAGCAGCTTTCCGGCACGGGGGGGACCGTTGGGCTATGGCTACACCTTC | CASSFPARGGPLGYGYTF
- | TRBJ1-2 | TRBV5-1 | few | TGCGCCAGCAGCATGACGGGGGAGCGAGTCCATCAGTTC | CASSMTGERVHQF
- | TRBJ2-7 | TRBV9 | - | TGTGCCAGCAGCCCCTCAGGGGTCCCAGGCTCCTACGAGCAGTACTTC | CASSPSGVPGSYEQYF
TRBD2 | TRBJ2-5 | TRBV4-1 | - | TGCGCCAGCAGCCAGCCGGGGGGGAGGGAACAAGAGACCCAGTACTTC | CASSQPGGREQETQYF
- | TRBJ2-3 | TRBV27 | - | TGTGCCAGCAGTCCCGACTATAATACGCAGTATTTT | CASSPDYNTQYF
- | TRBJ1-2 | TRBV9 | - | TGTGCCAGCAGCTCCCGCGTGACCAGGGATCACTATGGCTACACCTTC | CASSSRVTRDHYGYTF
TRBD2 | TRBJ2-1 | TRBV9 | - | TGTGCCAGCAGCGTAGTGGCGGGACTAGGGAATGAGCAGTTCTTC | CASSVVAGLGNEQFF
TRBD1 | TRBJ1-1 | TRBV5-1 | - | TGCGCCAGCAGCGATCAGGGGGCGCGTATTGGCACTGAAGCTTTCTTT | CASSDQGARIGTEAFF
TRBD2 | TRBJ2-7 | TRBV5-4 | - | TGTGCCAGCAGCCTAGGGGGGACTAGCCGCTCCTACGAGCAGTACTTC | CASSLGGTSRSYEQYF
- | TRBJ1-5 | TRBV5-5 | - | TGTGCCAGCAGCCGACAGTCCAATCAGCCCCAGCATTTT | CASSRQSNQPQHF
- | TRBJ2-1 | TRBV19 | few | TGTGCCAGTAGTATAGGTGGCGGGGCCTATAGGGAGCAGTTCTTC | CASSIGGGAYREQFF
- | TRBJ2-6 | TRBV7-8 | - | TGTGCCAGCAGCCTCGCTACTGGGGCCAACGTCCTGACTTTC | CASSLATGANVLTF
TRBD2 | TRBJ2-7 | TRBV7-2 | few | TGTGCCAGCAGCTGGACTAGCGGGGGCACGAAACCCTACGAGCAGTACTTC | CASSWTSGGTKPYEQYF
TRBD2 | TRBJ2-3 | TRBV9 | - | TGTGCCAGCAGCGTAACCCCCTGGGCTAGCGGGGGGCCCACAGATACGCAGTATTTT | CASSVTPWASGGPTDTQYF
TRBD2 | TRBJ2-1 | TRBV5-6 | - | TGTGCCAGCAGCTACGGACTAGCGGGGGGGCCCGTAAATGAGCAGTTCTTC | CASSYGLAGGPVNEQFF
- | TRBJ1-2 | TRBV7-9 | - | TGTGCCAGCAGCTTCACAGGAGTCTATGGCTACACCTTC | CASSFTGVYGYTF
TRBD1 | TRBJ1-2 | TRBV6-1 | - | TGTGCCAGCAGGATAACAGGGGCCGCGTTTGGAGGCTACACCTTC | CASRITGAAFGGYTF
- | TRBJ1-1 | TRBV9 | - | TGTGCCAGCAGCGTAGGAGAGGTCACTGAAGCTTTCTTT | CASSVGEVTEAFF
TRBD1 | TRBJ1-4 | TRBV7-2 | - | TGTGCCAGCAGCTACAAGACAGGGGCTTACTCTGCAACTAATGAAAAACTGTTTTTT | CASSYKTGAYSATNEKLFF
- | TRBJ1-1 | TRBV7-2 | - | TGTGCCAGCAGCTTTGATAGGAGGGGCTTCGGAGCTTTCTTT | CASSFDRRGFGAFF
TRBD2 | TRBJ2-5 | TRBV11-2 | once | TGTGCCAGCAGCTTGATGCCGGGAGGCCAAGAGACCCAGTACTTC | CASSLMPGGQETQYF
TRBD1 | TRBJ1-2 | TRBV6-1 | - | TGTGCCAGCACCTACCAGAGGGGGCGGCAGGATGGCTACACCTTC | CASTYQRGRQDGYTF